These 10 T cell receptor beta chains originate from one sample sequenced in a study of T cells in Graves' hyperthyroidism and ophthalmopathy. Amplified TCR beta CDR3 regions came from RNA transcripts. An initial round of RT-PCR targeting the TCR CDR3 relied on the HTBI primer set. In TCRdb, the multiplex PCR reads were re-called with MiXCR into one record per CDR3 protein. The sample shows under 450,000 distinct CDR3 sequences, roughly 15% of them seen only once. Sequenced input: blood. The source is a woman in her thirties with Graves' hyperthyroidism that later progressed to Graves' ophthalmopathy.

This clonotype has at least ten counts. The V gene is TRBV7-9, the J gene TRBJ2-5; TRBD2 matches at 10 bases. V shed 4 bases and J 5 bases; nucleotides not matched to a gene: 10. The germline CDR1 and CDR2 sequences are SEHNR and FQNEAQ (reference sequence). The CDR3 runs 16 residues. CDR3 loop: CASSSRDSGRRETQYF. As DNA, the CDR3 is TGTGCCAGCAGCTCTAGAGATAGCGGGAGGAGGGAGACCCAGTACTTC.

This clonotype was counted between two and nine times. The chain is built from TRBV6-1 and TRBJ2-7; possibly TRBD2 for D (5 bases). Germline lookup yields CDR1 MNHNS and CDR2 SASEGT. The V and J ends lost 8 bases and 3 bases respectively, with 17 bases between them. CDR3 length equals 14 residues. CDR3 sequence reads: CASRLKLGSYEQYF. CDR3 coding DNA: TGTGCCAGCCGCCTTAAGCTTGGGAGCTACGAGCAGTACTTC.

The chain has TRBV5-5 and TRBJ2-5; D unclear. Trimming shortened V by 0 bases and J by 2 bases, and 8 bases separated the two germline ends. CDR3 size: 14 residues. Germline CDR1 SGHKS, CDR2 YYEKEE (reference sequence). The CDR3, as DNA: TGTGCCAGCAGCTTGGACGGTGGGCAAGAGACCCAGTACTTC. This encodes CASSLDGGQETQYF.

Many counts were recorded for this clonotype. The genes are TRBV5-1 and TRBJ1-2, with 7 bases fitting TRBD1. CDR3 length equals 13 residues. The germline V gene encodes CDR1 SGHRS and CDR2 YFSETQ. The trim removed 1 base at V and 3 bases at J, leaving 0 bases unmatched. This CDR3 reads CASSLTGDYGYTF. The DNA for the CDR3 is TGCGCCAGCAGCTTGACAGGGGACTATGGCTACACCTTC.

This clonotype was seen many times. The CDR3 nucleotides are TGCGCCAGCAGTGGAGCCAAGCAGGGGGCAAAGTGCCCGGATTTCTTT. It encodes CASSGAKQGAKCPDFF. The chain employs TRBV10-2 and TRBJ1-1; TRBD1 matches at 8 bases. Germline V gene data show CDR1 as WSHSY and CDR2 as SAAADI. The junction had 20 bases not matched to a gene; V was cut back by 4 bases and J by 13 bases. The CDR3 runs 16 residues.

There are many counts of this clonotype. J is TRBJ2-3 and V is TRBV19; a weak D match, TRBD1 (6 bases). Trimming stripped 5 bases from V and 6 bases from J, with 21 bases between. Germline V gives CDR1 LNHDA, CDR2 SQIVND (reference sequence). This CDR3 spans 16 amino acids. CDR3 sequence reads: CASSFRGSRQRDTQYF. The CDR3 nucleotides read TGTGCCAGTAGTTTCAGGGGCTCTCGTCAACGTGATACGCAGTATTTT. Complete variable domain (other parts from reference TRBV19 and TRBJ2-3): DGGITQSPKYLFRKEGQNVTLSCEQNLNHDAMYWYRQDPGQGLRLIYYSQIVNDFQKGDIAEGYSVSREKKESFPLTVTSAQKNPTAFYLCASSFRGSRQRDTQYFGPGTRLTVL.

This clonotype occurred many times. V gene TRBV2 combines with J gene TRBJ2-1; 7 nucleotides line up with TRBD1. The CDR3 length is 17 residues. Germline loops: CDR1 SNHLY, CDR2 FYNNEI. Trimming took 5 bases from V and 3 from J; bases not matched to a gene: 13. The CDR3 reads CASSTPLTGDRYNEQFF. The CDR3 nucleotides read TGTGCCAGCAGTACCCCCCTCACAGGGGACCGCTACAATGAGCAGTTCTTC.

This clonotype has a count of ten or more. The J gene is TRBJ2-3, the V gene TRBV6-1, with 7 bases identical to TRBD1. The length of the CDR3 is 16 residues. V shed 5 bases and J 0 bases; nucleotides not matched to a gene: 8. In germline, CDR1 is MNHNS, CDR2 SASEGT. The CDR3 DNA reads as TGTGCCAGCAGTCCTAACAGGGGTTCGAGCACAGATACGCAGTATTTT. Its translation: CASSPNRGSSTDTQYF.

The J gene is TRBJ2-2, the V gene TRBV24-1; 13 bases fit TRBD2. After removal of 8 bases from V and 1 base from J, the junction contained 12 bases not matched to a gene. The CDR3 is made up of 19 amino acids. Germline-derived CDR1 and CDR2 are KGHDR and SFDVKD. This CDR3 reads CATTGPETSGGQNTGELFF. CDR3 DNA sequence: TGTGCCACCACAGGACCGGAGACTAGCGGGGGGCAGAACACCGGGGAGCTGTTTTTT.

This clonotype appeared many times. This rearrangement joins TRBV11-1 to TRBJ2-1, with 7 nucleotides matching TRBD2. The germline gives CDR1 SGHAT, CDR2 FQDESV (reference sequence). V gave up 1 base and J gave up 5 bases; unmatched junction bases: 8. The CDR3 extends over 16 amino acids. The CDR3 loop reads CASSLETGTTNNEQFF. The DNA of the CDR3 is TGTGCCAGCAGCTTAGAGACCGGGACTACCAACAATGAGCAGTTCTTC.